The 29 T cell receptor beta chains listed next were all sequenced from one sample in a study of cytomegalovirus exposure and HLA in healthy donors. PCR amplification relied on 60 Vbeta primers (plus 13 Jbeta primers). The data were produced by immunoSEQ multiplex PCR, yet TCRdb's version contains in-frame clones alone and is incomplete. Among 200,000 or so clones listed, more than 65% were seen once. Sample: PBMCs. Receptors were obtained from a woman aged 25 to 45 in good health and CMV-seropositive.

The gene calls are TRBV6-1 and TRBJ2-3; possible D gene TRBD2, 6 bases. V was trimmed by 4 bases and J by 2 bases, leaving 16 bases between them. The CDR3 covers 16 residues. Germline V gene sequence: CDR1 MNHNS, CDR2 SASEGT. CDR3 DNA sequence: TGTGCCAGCAGTGTCGGGCGGGGACCGTACACAGATACGCAGTATTTT. Translated: CASSVGRGPYTDTQYF.

Turning to this clone: One end of the junction varies from germline; a read error may be responsible. The sample has other DNA sequences that encode this CDR3 too. The J gene is TRBJ1-1, the V gene TRBV2, with 7 bases aligning to TRBD1. Germline V gene lookup returns CDR1 SNHLY and CDR2 FYNNEI. The CDR3 length is 12 residues. The CDR3 sequence is CAVRTGMKEAFF. In nucleotides, the CDR3 is TGCGCCGTCCGGACAGGCATGAAGGAAGCTTTCTTT.

The chain carries TRBV9 and TRBJ2-1, with 11 bases lining up with TRBD2. The CDR3 runs 15 residues. Losses at the gene ends were 1 base for V and 4 bases for J; bases not matched to a gene: 1. Germline CDR1 is SGDLS and CDR2 is YYNGEE. The CDR3 region has the DNA TGTGCCAGCAGCGTACTAGCGGGAGGATACAATGAGCAGTTCTTC. Translated: CASSVLAGGYNEQFF.

This clone was found once. The gene calls are TRBV9 and TRBJ2-3; weak D call: TRBD2 (5 bases). This CDR3 comprises 16 residues. Trimming took 0 bases from V and 0 from J, leaving 11 bases between them. The germline CDR1 and CDR2 sequences are SGDLS and YYNGEE. CDR3 in amino acids: CASSVGTRSSTDTQYF. DNA of the CDR3: TGTGCCAGCAGCGTAGGAACTAGATCGAGCACAGATACGCAGTATTTT.

The V gene is TRBV9, the J gene TRBJ1-4; 10 positions match TRBD1. The CDR3 loop spans 15 amino acids. Germline loops: CDR1 SGDLS, CDR2 YYNGEE. J gave up 3 bases and V 3 bases, and 2 bases lay outside the gene matches. This chain's CDR3 is CASSGTGGSNEKLFF. CDR3 coding DNA: TGTGCCAGCAGCGGGACAGGGGGATCTAATGAAAAACTGTTTTTT.

The chain joins TRBV11-2 to TRBJ1-2; TRBD1 is a possible D gene (5 bases). The germline CDR1 and CDR2 sequences are SGHAT and FQNNGV. The CDR3 loop spans 15 amino acids. V was clipped by 0 bases and J by 7 bases, with 15 bases between them. Here the CDR3 DNA reads TGTGCCAGCAGCTTAGAAGATAGGGGTAATGGTGGCTACACCTTC. Residues: CASSLEDRGNGGYTF.

The chain uses TRBV5-4 and TRBJ2-1, with 7 bases aligning to TRBD2. CDR3 length equals 16 residues. The germline V gene has CDR1 SGHNT and CDR2 YYREEE (reference sequence). The V segment lost 5 bases and the J segment 8 bases; nucleotides outside the gene matches: 16. The CDR3 sequence is CASRFGRAGRGDEQFF. The CDR3 region has the DNA TGTGCCAGCAGATTTGGTAGGGCGGGCCGGGGGGATGAGCAGTTCTTC.

The genes are TRBV7-2 and TRBJ2-3; the D gene is possibly TRBD1 (6 bases). The length of the CDR3 is 15 residues. Germline V lookup: CDR1 SGHTA, CDR2 FQGNSA. V was shortened by 1 base and J by 8 bases, with 16 bases between the two germline ends. CDR3 coding DNA: TGTGCCAGCAGCTTAGGCAGGCGCCCACAGGGTACGCAGTATTTT. Translated: CASSLGRRPQGTQYF.

This clone showed up just once. The chain uses TRBV6-1 and TRBJ1-2; D gene ambiguous. Per the germline V gene, CDR1 is MNHNS and CDR2 is SASEGT. The CDR3 has 13 residues. V lost 8 bases and J lost 4, with 14 bases in between. The CDR3 sequence is CASSGRRSYGYTF. The CDR3 DNA follows: TGTGCCAGCTCAGGCCGTAGATCCTATGGCTACACCTTC.

The chain couples TRBV5-6 to TRBJ2-5; 9 bases match TRBD2. CDR3 length: 16 residues. Germline loops: CDR1 SGHDT, CDR2 YYEEEE. The trim removed 5 bases at V and 5 bases at J, leaving 13 bases unmatched. CDR3 nucleotides: TGTGCCAGCAGGACGCTTGCCGGGACTAGCTTGGAGACCCAGTACTTC. It encodes CASRTLAGTSLETQYF. Combining the CDR3 with reference TRBV5-6 and TRBJ2-5 gives the whole variable domain DAGVTQSPTHLIKTRGQQVTLRCSPKSGHDTVSWYQQALGQGPQFIFQYYEEEERQRGNFPDRFSGHQFPNYSSELNVNALLLGDSALYLCASRTLAGTSLETQYFGPGTRLLVL.

The rearrangement joins TRBV29-1 to TRBJ2-2; D perhaps matches TRBD2 (8 bases). CDR3 length: 17 residues. Germline V lookup: CDR1 SQVTM, CDR2 ANQGSEA. Trimming left V 5 bases short and J 5 bases short, with 24 bases between. The CDR3 sequence is CSVSGGVRGGRTGELFF. CDR3 coding DNA: TGCAGCGTTTCCGGGGGGGTCAGAGGGGGCAGGACCGGGGAGCTGTTTTTT.

The chain employs TRBV2 and TRBJ1-5, with no clear D. From germline, CDR1 is SNHLY and CDR2 FYNNEI. The CDR3 spans 16 residues. Trimming cost V 4 bases and J 1 base, with 14 bases left between them. The CDR3 reads CASSGDAGRSNQPQHF. The CDR3 bases are TGTGCCAGCAGTGGCGACGCGGGGAGAAGCAATCAGCCCCAGCATTTT.

The table lists this clone with a few counts. The chain is built from TRBV5-4 and TRBJ1-1; TRBD1 is a possible D gene (5 bases). The V gene's germline CDR1 is SGHNT and CDR2 YYREEE (reference sequence). CDR3 length equals 15 residues. V was clipped by 3 bases and J by 0 bases, with 12 bases between them. The CDR3 bases are TGTGCCAGCAGCTCCGGGGGAAAAATGAACACTGAAGCTTTCTTT. Its translation is CASSSGGKMNTEAFF.

This clone showed up just once. The J gene is TRBJ1-6, the V gene TRBV28; 7 nucleotides line up with TRBD1. Per germline, CDR1 MDHEN and CDR2 SYDVKM. The J segment lost 8 bases and the V segment lost 8 bases, leaving 12 bases of the junction unmatched. This CDR3 region has 15 residues. CDR3 loop: CASATLGGLYSPLHF. The CDR3 DNA reads as TGTGCCAGCGCAACGTTAGGGGGCTTATATTCACCCCTCCACTTT.

This chain joins TRBV7-9 and TRBJ1-2, with D unresolved. V gave up 5 bases and J gave up 7 bases, with 17 bases separating them. The CDR3 extends over 14 amino acids. Germline V CDR1 and CDR2: SEHNR, FQNEAQ (reference sequence). The DNA for the CDR3 is TGTGCCAGCAGCCCCCCTCAGCGGTTCAGTGGCTACACCTTC. The encoded protein is CASSPPQRFSGYTF.

The chain uses TRBV7-9 and TRBJ2-1; TRBD2 aligns across 10 bases. The CDR3 runs to 16 residues. Germline CDR1 reads SEHNR; CDR2 reads FQNEAQ (reference sequence). The V segment lost 5 bases and the J segment 8 bases; nucleotides outside the gene matches: 12. Here the CDR3 reads CASSTAIGLAGDEQFF. The CDR3 DNA reads TGTGCCAGCAGCACTGCAATCGGCCTAGCGGGAGATGAGCAGTTCTTC.

The chain joins TRBV27 to TRBJ1-5, with D uncertain. Trimming stripped 5 bases from V and 12 bases from J, with 23 bases between. Per germline, CDR1 MNHEY and CDR2 SMNVEV (reference sequence). This CDR3 has 15 residues. The CDR3: CASSAAGLSPERQHF. The CDR3 DNA sequence: TGTGCCAGCAGTGCCGCCGGCTTATCTCCAGAGCGCCAGCATTTT.

The chain uses TRBV27 and TRBJ1-2; unclear D gene. The CDR3 has 14 amino acids. Germline V gives CDR1 MNHEY, CDR2 SMNVEV (reference sequence). Trimming cost V 6 bases and J 4 bases, with 15 bases left between them. The CDR3 DNA is TGTGCCAGCAGGCCATCGAGGAGTATCTATGGCTACACCTTC. This sequence encodes CASRPSRSIYGYTF.

The gene calls are TRBV28 and TRBJ1-2; D gene ambiguous. Germline loops: CDR1 MDHEN, CDR2 SYDVKM. V was cut by 11 bases and J by 0 bases, with 19 bases left in between. This CDR3 region has 15 residues. The CDR3 protein is CACWEANTPNYGYTF. The CDR3, as DNA: TGTGCCTGCTGGGAGGCCAATACTCCTAACTATGGCTACACCTTC.

A single count supports this clone. V gene TRBV4-2 combines with J gene TRBJ2-7; D is perhaps TRBD1 (6 bases). V was cut by 0 bases and J by 5 bases, with 11 bases left in between. This CDR3 region has 14 residues. Germline CDR1 and CDR2: LGHNA and YNFKEQ. In nucleotides, the CDR3 is TGTGCCAGCAGCCAAGATGCAGGGGACGACGAGCAGTACTTC. Its protein product is CASSQDAGDDEQYF.

The chain has TRBV5-1 and TRBJ1-1; tentative D call: TRBD1 (5 bases). Trimming took 1 base from V and 6 from J, leaving 10 bases between them. The CDR3 spans 13 residues. Germline assignment: CDR1 SGHRS and CDR2 YFSETQ. This CDR3 reads CASSLTGRAEAFF. The CDR3 DNA follows: TGCGCCAGCAGCTTGACCGGCAGGGCTGAAGCTTTCTTT.

The chain couples TRBV14 to TRBJ2-1; TRBD2 matches 10 bases. The CDR3 extends over 14 amino acids. Germline CDR1 reads SGHDN; CDR2 reads FVKESK. Trimming removed 6 bases from V and 6 bases from J; junction bases left unmatched: 5. The CDR3 nucleotides read TGTGCCAGCAGTCAGAGCGGGGGGGCCAATGAGCAGTTCTTC. Protein sequence: CASSQSGGANEQFF. Looking up the rest from reference TRBV14 and TRBJ2-1 gives the full variable domain: EAGVTQFPSHSVIEKGQTVTLRCDPISGHDNLYWYRRVMGKEIKFLLHFVKESKQDESGMPNNRFLAERTGGTYSTLKVQPAELEDSGVYFCASSQSGGANEQFFGPGTRLTVL.

A few counts support this clone. V gene TRBV10-3 combines with J gene TRBJ2-1; tentative D call: TRBD1 (6 bases). The length of the CDR3 is 13 residues. Germline CDR1 is ENHRY and CDR2 is SYGVKD. V lost 6 bases and J lost 0, with 6 bases in between. The CDR3 bases are TGTGCCATCAGGGACAGCTCCTACAATGAGCAGTTCTTC. Residues: CAIRDSSYNEQFF.

The V call is TRBV6-5, the J call TRBJ2-2, with 10 nucleotides matching TRBD2. With V trimmed by 6 bases and J by 4 bases, 2 bases remained unmatched. CDR1 is MNHEY and CDR2 is SVGAGI in the germline V gene. CDR3 length equals 14 residues. DNA of the CDR3: TGTGCCAGCAGCCGACTAGCGGGCACCGGGGAGCTGTTTTTT. It yields the protein CASSRLAGTGELFF.

Points on this clone: The junction departs from germline at one end; a sequencing error may be responsible. The CDR3 DNA reads as TGTGCTAGCAGCACAGGACTAGCGGGCGGCCTAGATACGCAGTATTTT. It codes for CASSTGLAGGLDTQYF. This chain connects TRBV7-7 to TRBJ2-3, with 11 positions matching TRBD2. Looked up from germline, CDR1 is SSHAT and CDR2 is FNYEAQ (reference sequence). The CDR3 spans 16 residues.

The V call is TRBV7-9, the J call TRBJ2-7; perhaps TRBD1 as D (6 bases). Germline CDR1 SEHNR, CDR2 FQNEAQ (reference sequence). Trimming pared 3 bases from V and 6 bases from J, leaving 9 bases between. The CDR3 is made up of 12 amino acids. The CDR3 nucleotides read TGTGCCAGCAGCTTCGGACAGACCGAGCAGTACTTC. Amino acids: CASSFGQTEQYF.

The V gene is TRBV6-5, the J gene TRBJ1-6; D is perhaps TRBD1 (5 bases). CDR3 length equals 13 residues. Trimming pared 7 bases from V and 7 bases from J, leaving 11 bases between. Germline CDR1 is MNHEY and CDR2 is SVGAGI. The CDR3 sequence is CASTRGNNSPLHF. CDR3 bases: TGTGCCAGCACCCGGGGGAACAATTCACCCCTCCACTTT.

The rearrangement uses TRBV6-5 and TRBJ2-5; tentatively, D is TRBD1 (6 bases). The J call may be incorrect, as the DNA end agrees better with TRBJ2-7. The CDR3 is made up of 15 amino acids. Per germline, CDR1 MNHEY and CDR2 SVGAGI. The CDR3 DNA reads TGTGCCAGCAGGACGGGACAAACTGTTTCCTACGAGCAGTACTTC. Protein product: CASRTGQTVSYEQYF.

The CDR3 region has the DNA TGTGCCAGCAGCCTTAGCGGGGGCGGGGGCACAGATACGCAGTATTTT. Its translation: CASSLSGGGGTDTQYF. The chain combines TRBV9 with TRBJ2-3; TRBD2 matches 9 bases. Germline loops: CDR1 SGDLS, CDR2 YYNGEE. This CDR3 is 16 amino acids long. The V segment lost 4 bases and the J segment 1 base; nucleotides outside the gene matches: 7.